Given below is one T cell receptor (beta chain) in context. Antigen specificity is unknown. Those who donated were healthy HIV-negative adults, with no recent acute infections or vaccinations reported. The repertoire was sequenced with immunoSEQ multiplex PCR; TCRdb's copy has only in-frame clones and lacks some. The sample holds around 690,000 clones; 80% to 95% are singletons and the top ten take around a third. The sample originates from a study of shared clonotypes between healthy human individuals. Overall study results and limits: Relative to memory subsets, naive subsets generally showed larger estimated richness. Relative to their counterparts shared across all four donors, non-shared clonotypes exhibited diminished generation probabilities.

Germline lookup yields CDR1 LNHNV and CDR2 YYDKDF (reference sequence). Trimming cost V 0 bases and J 4 bases, with 15 bases left between them. This CDR3 region has 16 residues. Sequencing was done on a sample of memory CD8+ T cells from PBMCs. Subset described: CD45RO+ cells pooled with CCR7-negative TemRA cells. The chain joins TRBV15 to TRBJ1-2, with D possibly TRBD1 on 6 matching bases. The source of this sequence is a young man in good health. Some clones in this sample may be carry-over from other donors' samples. CDR3 DNA: TGTGCCACCAGCAGAGATCCAGCAGGGGCCCTCTATGGCTACACCTTC. Amino acid sequence: CATSRDPAGALYGYTF.